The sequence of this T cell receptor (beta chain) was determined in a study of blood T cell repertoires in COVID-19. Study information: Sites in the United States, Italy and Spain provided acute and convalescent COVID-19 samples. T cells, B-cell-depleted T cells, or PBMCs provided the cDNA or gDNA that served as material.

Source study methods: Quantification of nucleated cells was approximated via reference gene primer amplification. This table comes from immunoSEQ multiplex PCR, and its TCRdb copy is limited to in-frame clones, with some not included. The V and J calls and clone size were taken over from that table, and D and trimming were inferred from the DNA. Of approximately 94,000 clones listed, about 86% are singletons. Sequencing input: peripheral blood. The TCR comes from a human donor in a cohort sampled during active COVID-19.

CDR3 region: CASSPALGRDSGRAGELFF. In DNA, the CDR3 is TGTGCCAGCAGCCCCGCCTTGGGCAGAGATAGCGGGAGGGCCGGGGAGCTGTTTTTT. The genes are TRBV13 and TRBJ2-2; 11 bases map to TRBD2. This CDR3 is 19 amino acids long. Trimming at V came to 5 bases and at J to 6 bases, leaving 17 bases not matched to a gene. In germline, CDR1 is PRHDT, CDR2 FYEKMQ (reference sequence).